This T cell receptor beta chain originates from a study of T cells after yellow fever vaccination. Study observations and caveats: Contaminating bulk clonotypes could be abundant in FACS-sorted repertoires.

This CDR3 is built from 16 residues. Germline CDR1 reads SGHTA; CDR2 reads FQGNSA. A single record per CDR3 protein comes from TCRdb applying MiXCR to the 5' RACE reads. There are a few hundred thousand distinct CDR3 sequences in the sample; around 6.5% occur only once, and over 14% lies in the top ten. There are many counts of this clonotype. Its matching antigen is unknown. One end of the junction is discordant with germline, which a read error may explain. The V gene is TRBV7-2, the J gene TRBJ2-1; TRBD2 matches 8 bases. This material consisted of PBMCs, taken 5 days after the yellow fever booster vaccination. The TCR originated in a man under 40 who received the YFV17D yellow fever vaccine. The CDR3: CASSFWTGGSYNEQFF. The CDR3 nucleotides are TGTGCCAGCAGCTTCTGGACGGGAGGGTCCTACAACGAGCAGTTCTTC. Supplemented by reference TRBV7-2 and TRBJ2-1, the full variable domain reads GAGVSQSPSNKVTEKGKDVELRCDPISGHTALYWYRQSLGQGLEFLIYFQGNSAPDKSGLPSDRFSAERTGGSVSTLTIQRTQQEDSAVYLCASSFWTGGSYNEQFFGPGTRLTVL.